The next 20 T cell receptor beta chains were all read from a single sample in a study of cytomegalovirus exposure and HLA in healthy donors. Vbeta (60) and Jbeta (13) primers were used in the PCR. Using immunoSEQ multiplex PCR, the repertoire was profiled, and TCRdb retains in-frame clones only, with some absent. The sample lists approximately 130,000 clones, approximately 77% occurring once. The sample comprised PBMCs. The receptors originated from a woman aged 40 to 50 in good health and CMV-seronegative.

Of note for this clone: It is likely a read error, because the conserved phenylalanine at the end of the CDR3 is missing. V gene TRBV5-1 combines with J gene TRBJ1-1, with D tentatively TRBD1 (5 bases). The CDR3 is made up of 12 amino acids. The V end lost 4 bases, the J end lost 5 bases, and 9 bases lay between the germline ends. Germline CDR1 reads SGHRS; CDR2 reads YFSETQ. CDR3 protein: CASSRGGTEAFL. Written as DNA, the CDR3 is TGCGCCAGCAGCAGGGGAGGGACTGAAGCTTTCCTT.

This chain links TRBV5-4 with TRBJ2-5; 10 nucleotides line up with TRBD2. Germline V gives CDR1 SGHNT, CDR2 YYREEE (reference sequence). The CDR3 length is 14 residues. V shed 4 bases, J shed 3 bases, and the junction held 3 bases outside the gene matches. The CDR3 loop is CASSQRGGKETQYF. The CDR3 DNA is TGTGCCAGCAGCCAGCGGGGGGGCAAAGAGACCCAGTACTTC.

This chain's CDR3 is CASSRAGYQETQYF. The CDR3 nucleotides are TGTGCCAGCAGCAGGGCAGGGTATCAAGAGACCCAGTACTTC. The V and J genes are TRBV21-1 and TRBJ2-5; TRBD1, the table's D call, was not compared with the DNA. TRBV21-1 is given as a pseudogene. This CDR3 comprises 14 residues.

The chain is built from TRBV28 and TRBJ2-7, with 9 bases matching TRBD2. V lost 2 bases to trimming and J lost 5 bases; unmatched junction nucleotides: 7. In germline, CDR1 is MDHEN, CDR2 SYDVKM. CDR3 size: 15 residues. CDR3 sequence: CASSLGRGGLNEQYF. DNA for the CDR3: TGTGCCAGCAGTTTAGGGCGGGGGGGCCTCAACGAGCAGTACTTC. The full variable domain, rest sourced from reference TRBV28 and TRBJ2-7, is DVKVTQSSRYLVKRTGEKVFLECVQDMDHENMFWYRQDPGLGLRLIYFSYDVKMKEKGDIPEGYSVSREKKERFSLILESASTNQTSMYLCASSLGRGGLNEQYFGPGTRLTVT.

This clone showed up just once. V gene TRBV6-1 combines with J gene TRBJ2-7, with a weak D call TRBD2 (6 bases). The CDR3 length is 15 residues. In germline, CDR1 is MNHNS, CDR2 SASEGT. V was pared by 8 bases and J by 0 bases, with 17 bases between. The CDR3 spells CASSQIGGTSYEQYF. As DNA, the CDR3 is TGTGCCAGCTCCCAAATCGGGGGTACCTCCTACGAGCAGTACTTC.

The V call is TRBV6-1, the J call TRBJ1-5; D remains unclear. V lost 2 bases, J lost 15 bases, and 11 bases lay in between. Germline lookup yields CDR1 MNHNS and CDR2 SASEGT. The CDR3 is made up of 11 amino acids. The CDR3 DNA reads TGTGCCAGCAGTGAACAGACAAGGCGGCATTTT. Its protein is CASSEQTRRHF.

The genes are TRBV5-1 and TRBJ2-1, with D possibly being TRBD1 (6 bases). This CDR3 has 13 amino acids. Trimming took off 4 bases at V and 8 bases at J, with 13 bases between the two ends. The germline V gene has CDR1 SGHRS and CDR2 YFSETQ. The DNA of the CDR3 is TGCGCCAGCAGCCCCAGGGGAACGGATGAGCAGTTCTTC. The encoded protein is CASSPRGTDEQFF.

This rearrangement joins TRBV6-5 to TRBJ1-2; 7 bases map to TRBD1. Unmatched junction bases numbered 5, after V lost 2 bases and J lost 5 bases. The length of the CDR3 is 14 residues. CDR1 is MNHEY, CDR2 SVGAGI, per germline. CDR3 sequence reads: CASSYTTGRYGYTF. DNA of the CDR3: TGTGCCAGCAGTTACACGACAGGGAGGTATGGCTACACCTTC.

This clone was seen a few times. The CDR3 DNA follows: TGTGCCAGCACTCTTGGACAGGGCAAGAATGAGCAGTTCTTC. Translating gives CASTLGQGKNEQFF. The V gene is TRBV2, the J gene TRBJ2-1, with 8 bases that match TRBD1. Germline loops: CDR1 SNHLY, CDR2 FYNNEI. This CDR3 is 14 amino acids long. The ends lost 7 bases at V and 7 bases at J; junction bases unmatched: 9. Complete variable domain (other parts from reference TRBV2 and TRBJ2-1): EPEVTQTPSHQVTQMGQEVILRCVPISNHLYFYWYRQILGQKVEFLVSFYNNEISEKSEIFDDQFSVERPDGSNFTLKIRSTKLEDSAMYFCASTLGQGKNEQFFGPGTRLTVL.

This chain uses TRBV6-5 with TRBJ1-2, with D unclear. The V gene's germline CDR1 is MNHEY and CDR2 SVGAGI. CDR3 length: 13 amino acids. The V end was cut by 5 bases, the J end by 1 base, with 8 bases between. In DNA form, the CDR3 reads TGTGCCAGCAGTCAACAGCTTAACTATGGCTACACCTTC. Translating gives CASSQQLNYGYTF.

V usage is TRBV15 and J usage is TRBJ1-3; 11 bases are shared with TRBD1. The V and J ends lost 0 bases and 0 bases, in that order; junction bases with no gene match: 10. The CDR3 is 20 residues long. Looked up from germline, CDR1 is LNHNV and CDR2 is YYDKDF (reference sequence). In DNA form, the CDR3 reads TGTGCCACCAGCAGAGACCGGGACAGGGGGGGATTCTTCTCTGGAAACACCATATATTTT. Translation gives CATSRDRDRGGFFSGNTIYF.

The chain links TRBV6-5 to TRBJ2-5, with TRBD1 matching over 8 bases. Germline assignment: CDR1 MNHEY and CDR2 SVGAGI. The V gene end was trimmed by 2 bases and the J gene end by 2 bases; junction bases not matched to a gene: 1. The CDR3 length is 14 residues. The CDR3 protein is CASSYQGAQETQYF. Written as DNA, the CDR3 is TGTGCCAGCAGTTACCAGGGGGCTCAAGAGACCCAGTACTTC.

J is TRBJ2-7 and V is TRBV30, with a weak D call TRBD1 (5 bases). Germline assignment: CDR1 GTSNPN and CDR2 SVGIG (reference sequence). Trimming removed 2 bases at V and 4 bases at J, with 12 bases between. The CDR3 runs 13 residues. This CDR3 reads CAWSLTASYEQYF. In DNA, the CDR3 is TGTGCCTGGAGTCTGACAGCCTCGTACGAGCAGTACTTC.

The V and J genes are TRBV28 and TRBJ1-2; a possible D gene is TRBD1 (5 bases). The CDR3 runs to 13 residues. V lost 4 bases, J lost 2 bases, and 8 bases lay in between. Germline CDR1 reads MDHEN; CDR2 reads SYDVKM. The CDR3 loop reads CASSSDRNYGYTF. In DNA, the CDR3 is TGTGCCAGCAGTTCCGACAGAAACTATGGCTACACCTTC.

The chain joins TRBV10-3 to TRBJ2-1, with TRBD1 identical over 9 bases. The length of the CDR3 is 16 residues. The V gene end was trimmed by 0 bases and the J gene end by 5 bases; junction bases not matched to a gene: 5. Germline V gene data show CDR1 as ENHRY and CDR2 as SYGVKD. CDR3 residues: CAISESGTGFDNEQFF. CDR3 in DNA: TGTGCCATCAGTGAGTCGGGGACAGGGTTTGACAATGAGCAGTTCTTC.

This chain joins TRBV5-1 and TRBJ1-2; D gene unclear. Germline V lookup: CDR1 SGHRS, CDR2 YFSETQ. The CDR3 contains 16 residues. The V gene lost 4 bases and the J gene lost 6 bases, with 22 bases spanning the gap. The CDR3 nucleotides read TGCGCCAGCAGCGACCCATCGCGGAAGTCAGCGGATGGCTACACCTTC. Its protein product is CASSDPSRKSADGYTF.

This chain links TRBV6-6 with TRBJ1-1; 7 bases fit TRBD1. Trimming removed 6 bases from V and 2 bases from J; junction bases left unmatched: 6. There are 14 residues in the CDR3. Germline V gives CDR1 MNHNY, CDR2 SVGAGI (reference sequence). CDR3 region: CASREGQINTEAFF. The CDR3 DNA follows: TGTGCCAGCAGGGAGGGACAGATAAACACTGAAGCTTTCTTT.

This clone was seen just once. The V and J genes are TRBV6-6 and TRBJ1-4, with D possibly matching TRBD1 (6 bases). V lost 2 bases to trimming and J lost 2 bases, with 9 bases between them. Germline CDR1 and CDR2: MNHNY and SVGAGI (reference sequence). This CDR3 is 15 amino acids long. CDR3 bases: TGTGCCAGCAGTTACGCGAGGGGGACTAATGAAAAACTGTTTTTT. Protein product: CASSYARGTNEKLFF.

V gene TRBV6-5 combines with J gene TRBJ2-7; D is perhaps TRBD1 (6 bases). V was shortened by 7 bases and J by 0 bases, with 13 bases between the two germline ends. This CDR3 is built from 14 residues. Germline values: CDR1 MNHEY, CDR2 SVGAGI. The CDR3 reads CASKRGLPSYEQYF. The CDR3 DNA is TGTGCCAGCAAGAGGGGGTTACCCTCCTACGAGCAGTACTTC.

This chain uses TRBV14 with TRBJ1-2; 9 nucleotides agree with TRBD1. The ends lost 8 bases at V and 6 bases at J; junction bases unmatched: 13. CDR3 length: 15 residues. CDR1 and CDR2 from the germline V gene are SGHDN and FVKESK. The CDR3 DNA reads TGTGCCAGCCACTTTGCCGGGACAGGGATGGATGGCTACACCTTC. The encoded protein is CASHFAGTGMDGYTF.